Below, 22 T cell receptor beta chains from the same sample are listed, as sequenced in a study of blood T cell repertoires in COVID-19 (dated by TCRdb to the early 2020s). To prepare the library, the immunoSEQ multiplex PCR assay was applied. TCRdb retrieved this table from immuneACCESS and kept in-frame rearrangements only. Not all clones are present; in checked studies, unresolved V genes account for under half, and no reason is known for the remainder. Across this sample there are more than 75,000 clones, with 80% to 90% seen only once. The ten largest clones represent roughly 7.4% of the sample. The sample consisted of peripheral blood. These TCRs come from a woman aged 70-85 years with acute or convalescent COVID-19.

Comments on this clone: The same CDR3 also results from other DNA sequences found in this sample. The V call is TRBV28, the J call TRBJ1-5; 8 bases fit TRBD1. The J segment lost 6 bases and the V segment lost 6 bases, leaving 1 base of the junction unmatched. The CDR3 contains 12 residues. Germline lookup yields CDR1 MDHEN and CDR2 SYDVKM. CDR3 region: CASRTGVQPQHF. CDR3 sequence (DNA): TGTGCCAGCAGGACAGGGGTTCAGCCCCAGCATTTT.

V usage is TRBV19 and J usage is TRBJ2-3; possibly TRBD1 for D (5 bases). The V gene lost 3 bases and the J gene lost 1 base, with 14 bases spanning the gap. CDR3 size: 16 residues. Germline V gene sequence: CDR1 LNHDA, CDR2 SQIVND (reference sequence). Here the CDR3 reads CASSMIRGRGTDTQYF. The CDR3 DNA sequence: TGTGCCAGTAGTATGATTAGGGGTCGAGGCACAGATACGCAGTATTTT.

The chain is built from TRBV19 and TRBJ2-2; D perhaps matches TRBD1 (6 bases). V lost 6 bases to trimming and J lost 5 bases, with 19 bases between them. This CDR3 has 16 residues. Germline V gene lookup returns CDR1 LNHDA and CDR2 SQIVND (reference sequence). This chain's CDR3 is CASRSPGTMETGELFF. Written as DNA, the CDR3 is TGTGCCAGTAGGTCTCCAGGGACAATGGAGACCGGGGAGCTGTTTTTT.

CDR3 DNA sequence: TGTGCCAGTAGTAGGGGGCTGGACAGCAAGGCCCTCCACTTT. It specifies CASSRGLDSKALHF. The chain is built from TRBV19 and TRBJ1-6; TRBD1 is a possible D gene (6 bases). The V gene lost 4 bases and the J gene lost 14 bases, with 18 bases spanning the gap. This CDR3 has 14 residues. Germline-derived CDR1 and CDR2 are LNHDA and SQIVND (reference sequence).

The J gene is TRBJ2-5, the V gene TRBV7-6; 9 nucleotides align to TRBD1. CDR1 and CDR2 from the germline V gene are SGHVS and FNYEAQ. Trimming removed 5 bases from V and 5 bases from J; junction bases left unmatched: 12. CDR3 length: 16 residues. CDR3 DNA: TGTGCCAGCAGCCCTTACCAACAGGGGGCTCGGGAGACCCAGTACTTC. Its translation: CASSPYQQGARETQYF.

The chain joins TRBV11-2 to TRBJ2-3; 10 bases match TRBD1. V was clipped by 5 bases and J by 4 bases; unmatched bases: 6. Germline lookup yields CDR1 SGHAT and CDR2 FQNNGV. CDR3 length: 15 residues. The CDR3 nucleotides read TGTGCCAGCAGCCCGAGGGGACAGGGGTCAGATACGCAGTATTTT. The encoded protein is CASSPRGQGSDTQYF.

The chain combines TRBV3-1 (or the pseudogene TRBV3-2) with TRBJ2-5; possibly TRBD2 for D (5 bases). Germline V lookup: CDR1 LGHDT, CDR2 YNNKEL (reference sequence). The CDR3 covers 13 residues. The V and J ends lost 0 bases and 7 bases respectively, with 9 bases between them. CDR3 sequence (DNA): TGTGCCAGCAGCCAAGATGATCGGGGGACCCAGTACTTC. As protein: CASSQDDRGTQYF.

The chain joins TRBV10-1 to TRBJ2-1; a possible D gene is TRBD2 (5 bases). The germline gives CDR1 WNHNN, CDR2 SYGVQD (reference sequence). CDR3 length: 16 residues. The V end was cut by 3 bases, the J end by 6 bases, with 18 bases between. The CDR3 coding sequence is TGCGCCAGCAGTGATAACCGGGCAGCGGTTCGCAATGAGCAGTTCTTC. Protein product: CASSDNRAAVRNEQFF.

This clone was counted once. V gene TRBV7-9 combines with J gene TRBJ2-2, with D unresolved. V was cut by 2 bases and J by 1 base, with 11 bases left in between. The CDR3 length is 16 residues. CDR1 is SEHNR and CDR2 is FQNEAQ in the germline V gene (reference sequence). The CDR3 sequence is CASSLYSSRNTGELFF. In DNA, the CDR3 is TGTGCCAGCAGCTTATATTCGTCGAGGAACACCGGGGAGCTGTTTTTT.

The chain recombines TRBV5-5 with TRBJ2-7; maybe TRBD1 (5 bases). This CDR3 is built from 17 residues. Looked up from germline, CDR1 is SGHKS and CDR2 is YYEKEE (reference sequence). Trimming pared 0 bases from V and 2 bases from J, leaving 18 bases between. CDR3 nucleotides: TGTGCCAGCAGCTTGGTTGGTCAGGACAATAGACCCTACGAGCAGTACTTC. Its translation: CASSLVGQDNRPYEQYF.

The chain carries TRBV2 and TRBJ1-1; TRBD1 matches at 10 bases. Germline V lookup: CDR1 SNHLY, CDR2 FYNNEI. This CDR3 contains 14 residues. V dropped 4 bases and J dropped 12; count of bases not matched to a gene: 11. The CDR3 spells CASSVGDRGLNSFF. DNA of the CDR3: TGTGCCAGCAGTGTGGGAGACAGGGGGCTGAATTCTTTCTTT.

This chain links TRBV6-2 or TRBV6-3 with TRBJ1-3; the D is unclear. CDR1 is MNHEY and CDR2 is SVGEGT in the germline V gene. The V end was cut by 0 bases, the J end by 0 bases, with 9 bases between. The CDR3 is 16 amino acids. CDR3 in amino acids: CASSYSAKSSGNTIYF. In DNA, the CDR3 is TGTGCCAGCAGTTACTCTGCGAAGAGCTCTGGAAACACCATATATTTT.

This rearrangement joins TRBV3-1 (or the pseudogene TRBV3-2) to TRBJ2-2; D might be TRBD1 (6 bases). The CDR3 has 15 amino acids. V lost 3 bases and J 1 base, leaving 9 bases between the germline ends. Germline CDR1 and CDR2: LGHDT and YNNKEL (reference sequence). The chain's CDR3 is CASSHGTQNTGELFF. CDR3 DNA: TGTGCCAGCAGCCATGGGACACAGAACACCGGGGAGCTGTTTTTT.

The chain links TRBV2 to TRBJ2-7, with 10 bases matching TRBD1. Trimming took 8 bases from V and 9 from J; bases not matched to a gene: 22. Germline V CDR1 and CDR2: SNHLY, FYNNEI. The CDR3 is 17 residues long. CDR3: CASRTEGWDRGEGRQYF. CDR3 nucleotides: TGTGCCAGCCGCACCGAGGGCTGGGACAGGGGAGAGGGTAGGCAGTACTTC.

J is TRBJ2-5 and V is TRBV5-1; TRBD2 matches 9 bases. The CDR3 loop spans 16 amino acids. CDR1 and CDR2 from the germline V gene are SGHRS and YFSETQ. With 1 base clipped from V and 6 bases from J, the junction kept 10 bases outside the gene matches. Here the CDR3 reads CASSLYSRGGIQTQYF. CDR3 in DNA: TGCGCCAGCAGCTTGTACTCGCGGGGGGGCATCCAGACCCAGTACTTC. Together with reference TRBV5-1 and TRBJ2-5, the CDR3 gives the full variable domain: KAGVTQTPRYLIKTRGQQVTLSCSPISGHRSVSWYQQTPGQGLQFLFEYFSETQRNKGNFPGRFSGRQFSNSRSEMNVSTLELGDSALYLCASSLYSRGGIQTQYFGPGTRLLVL.

In this sample, this clone turned up a few times. This chain joins TRBV28 and TRBJ1-3; TRBD1 is a possible D gene (5 bases). With 5 bases removed from V and 0 bases from J, the gap between germline ends came to 14 bases. Germline CDR1 MDHEN, CDR2 SYDVKM. The CDR3 spans 16 residues. The CDR3 DNA follows: TGTGCCAGCAGTCCCCCGGGACTCAACTCTGGAAACACCATATATTTT. Protein sequence: CASSPPGLNSGNTIYF.

The chain links TRBV5-1 to TRBJ2-5, with a possible D match to TRBD1 (5 bases). CDR1 is SGHRS and CDR2 is YFSETQ in the germline V gene. V gave up 6 bases and J gave up 5 bases, with 14 bases separating them. The CDR3 loop spans 13 amino acids. DNA for the CDR3: TGCGCCAGCAATAGGGGCGCGTTGGAGACCCAGTACTTC. This codes for CASNRGALETQYF.

The chain uses TRBV11-3 and TRBJ2-1, with 10 nucleotides matching TRBD1. This CDR3 is 17 amino acids long. Germline V CDR1 and CDR2: SGHNT, YENEEA. Trimming at V came to 2 bases and at J to 5 bases, leaving 9 bases not matched to a gene. CDR3 loop: CASSLHRGQGPDNEQFF. The CDR3 DNA sequence: TGTGCCAGCAGCTTACATAGGGGACAGGGGCCCGACAATGAGCAGTTCTTC. Complete variable domain (other parts from reference TRBV11-3 and TRBJ2-1): EAGVVQSPRYKIIEKKQPVAFWCNPISGHNTLYWYLQNLGQGPELLIRYENEEAVDDSQLPKDRFSAERLKGVDSTLKIQPAELGDSAVYLCASSLHRGQGPDNEQFFGPGTRLTVL.

This clone was observed a single time. The chain uses TRBV13 and TRBJ2-7, with 8 positions matching TRBD1. CDR3 size: 14 residues. CDR1 PRHDT and CDR2 FYEKMQ come from the germline V gene (reference sequence). V lost 3 bases to trimming and J lost 6 bases; unmatched junction nucleotides: 7. As DNA, the CDR3 is TGTGCCAGCAGCTTCCGGTCAGGGGGCGTCGAGCAGTACTTC. Translating it yields CASSFRSGGVEQYF.

This clone was picked up a small number of times. The V gene is TRBV7-2, the J gene TRBJ1-5, with D uncertain. Germline values: CDR1 SGHTA, CDR2 FQGNSA. V dropped 2 bases and J dropped 10 bases, with 15 bases sitting between them. The length of the CDR3 is 14 residues. CDR3 nucleotides: TGTGCCAGCAGCTTACGAAGGTACGGGAGTCCCCAGCATTTT. Encoded protein: CASSLRRYGSPQHF.

The chain links TRBV27 to TRBJ1-6; D perhaps matches TRBD1 (6 bases). The V gene lost 7 bases and the J gene lost 9 bases, with 16 bases spanning the gap. This CDR3 has 14 amino acids. Germline values: CDR1 MNHEY, CDR2 SMNVEV (reference sequence). DNA for the CDR3: TGTGCCAGCACGGGGGTAGGGGGGGGTTCACCCCTCCACTTT. Protein product: CASTGVGGGSPLHF.

The chain is built from TRBV27 and TRBJ2-1, with TRBD1 identical over 9 bases. CDR1 and CDR2 (germline): MNHEY, SMNVEV (reference sequence). The V gene end was trimmed by 5 bases and the J gene end by 6 bases; junction bases not matched to a gene: 8. This CDR3 comprises 15 residues. The CDR3 loop is CASSTPGQGTNEQFF. The CDR3 DNA follows: TGTGCCAGCAGTACACCGGGACAGGGAACCAATGAGCAGTTCTTC.